This T cell receptor (beta chain) was sequenced during a study of early T cells in non-severe SARS-CoV-2 infection. Overall study: Chains from this unsorted whole-blood bulk RNA could not be paired.

The CDR3 contains 11 residues. Germline V gene sequence: CDR1 DFQATT, CDR2 SNEGSKA (reference sequence). The V end lost 6 bases, the J end lost 6 bases, and 11 bases lay between the germline ends. Using its own MiXCR run on the 5' RACE reads, TCRdb lists one record per CDR3 protein. Here the sample spans about 26,000 distinct CDR3 sequences, around 4.4% being singletons. This clonotype was seen ten or more times. Sequenced: whole blood. The J gene is TRBJ2-5, the V gene TRBV20-1, with no clear D. This TCR was recovered from an adult who was a healthcare worker with PCR-confirmed SARS-CoV-2 infection or an uninfected control (not recorded which). CDR3 coding DNA: TGCAGTGCCCTTGGGTATCAGACCCAGTACTTC. Its translation is CSALGYQTQYF.